The next 27 T cell receptor beta chains were all read from a single sample in a study of T cells in Graves' hyperthyroidism and ophthalmopathy. TCR beta CDR3 region amplification was performed from RNA transcripts. Primed by the HTBI set, a first-round RT-PCR was run on the TCR CDR3. TCRdb re-called the multiplex PCR reads through MiXCR, storing one row per CDR3 protein. Among some 760,000 distinct CDR3 sequences listed, about 14% were seen once. Sequencing was carried out using blood. Source of these receptors: a woman in her late teens or twenties with Graves' hyperthyroidism.

This clonotype was seen ten or more times. The chain carries TRBV6-1 and TRBJ2-7, with no clear D. The V end lost 5 bases, the J end lost 7 bases, and 18 bases lay between the germline ends. The CDR3 spans 14 residues. Germline V CDR1 and CDR2: MNHNS, SASEGT. The CDR3 protein is CASSKDLPLGEQYF. Here the CDR3 DNA reads TGTGCCAGCAGTAAGGACCTACCTTTGGGAGAGCAGTACTTC.

This clonotype was detected a few times. V and J are TRBV5-4 and TRBJ2-3; D might be TRBD2 (5 bases). V lost 2 bases, J lost 4 bases, and 14 bases lay in between. CDR1 is SGHNT, CDR2 YYREEE, per germline (reference sequence). The CDR3 loop spans 15 amino acids. This CDR3 is CASSFGEFTSDTQYF. The CDR3 coding sequence is TGTGCCAGCAGCTTTGGGGAGTTTACCTCAGATACGCAGTATTTT.

This clonotype has at least ten counts. The rearrangement joins TRBV6-5 to TRBJ2-1; 11 nucleotides line up with TRBD2. Germline V gene data show CDR1 as MNHEY and CDR2 as SVGAGI. CDR3 length: 16 residues. With 2 bases clipped from V and 6 bases from J, the junction kept 6 bases outside the gene matches. The CDR3 DNA sequence: TGTGCCAGCAGTTACGCCTTTAGCGGGAGGGCCAATGAGCAGTTCTTC. Amino acid sequence: CASSYAFSGRANEQFF.

This clonotype was recorded at least ten times. This sequence joins TRBV7-8 and TRBJ2-2; 7 bases fit TRBD2. Trimming removed 0 bases from V and 0 bases from J; junction bases left unmatched: 4. The germline CDR1 and CDR2 sequences are SGHVS and FQNEAQ. The CDR3 has 17 amino acids. This CDR3 reads CASSLALLAANTGELFF. The CDR3 nucleotides read TGTGCCAGCAGCTTAGCCCTCCTAGCGGCGAACACCGGGGAGCTGTTTTTT. The whole variable domain, remainder taken from reference TRBV7-8 and TRBJ2-2, is GAGVSQSPRYKVAKRGQDVALRCDPISGHVSLFWYQQALGQGPEFLTYFQNEAQLDKSGLPSDRFFAERPEGSVSTLKIQRTQQEDSAVYLCASSLALLAANTGELFFGEGSRLTVL.

This clonotype was seen many times. The chain uses TRBV20-1 and TRBJ1-6, with D uncertain. Germline lookup yields CDR1 DFQATT and CDR2 SNEGSKA (reference sequence). This CDR3 is built from 13 residues. V dropped 3 bases and J dropped 4 bases, with 7 bases sitting between them. The CDR3 DNA is TGCAGTGCTAGTAAACAGTATAATTCACCCCTCCACTTT. This sequence encodes CSASKQYNSPLHF.

This clonotype has a handful of counts. J is TRBJ2-1 and V is TRBV27; 9 bases match TRBD1. The CDR3 totals 15 residues. V lost 8 bases, J lost 0 bases, and 5 bases stayed unmatched. Germline loops: CDR1 MNHEY, CDR2 SMNVEV (reference sequence). Here the CDR3 reads CASAGTGNSYNEQFF. For the CDR3, the DNA is TGTGCCAGCGCCGGGACAGGGAACTCCTACAATGAGCAGTTCTTC.

This clonotype was found many times. This chain joins TRBV4-3 and TRBJ2-1, with D possibly matching TRBD2 (6 bases). CDR3 length equals 18 residues. Trimming pared 3 bases from V and 6 bases from J, leaving 24 bases between. CDR1 and CDR2 (germline): LGHNA, YSLEER. The CDR3 DNA is TGCGCCAGCAGCCACCGTACAATCCGCGGGGAATGGGGCAATGAGCAGTTCTTC. This encodes CASSHRTIRGEWGNEQFF.

This clonotype showed up many times. The chain employs TRBV7-2 and TRBJ1-1, with a weak D call TRBD1 (5 bases). CDR1 and CDR2 (germline): SGHTA, FQGNSA. The CDR3 is 14 amino acids. V was shortened by 4 bases and J by 4 bases, with 13 bases between the two germline ends. Written as DNA, the CDR3 is TGTGCCAGCAGCTCGTGGACAATCGGCACTGAAGCTTTCTTT. It specifies CASSSWTIGTEAFF.

In its sample, this clonotype was seen many times. V and J are TRBV29-1 and TRBJ2-2; 10 bases are shared with TRBD1. Germline V gene sequence: CDR1 SQVTM, CDR2 ANQGSEA. V gave up 1 base and J gave up 7 bases; unmatched junction bases: 3. The CDR3 runs 14 residues. CDR3 sequence reads: CSVEATGGIGELFF. Written as DNA, the CDR3 is TGCAGCGTTGAAGCGACAGGGGGCATCGGGGAGCTGTTTTTT.

This clonotype was counted ten times or more. V is TRBV28 and J is TRBJ2-4; weak D call: TRBD1 (6 bases). CDR3 length equals 15 residues. Deletions cut 6 bases from V and 8 bases from J, with 20 bases between. The germline gives CDR1 MDHEN, CDR2 SYDVKM. The CDR3 coding sequence is TGTGCCAGCAGCGCCGTACAGGGTGCGGCGGACATTCAGTACTTC. It specifies CASSAVQGAADIQYF.

This clonotype was seen only once. A read error may explain this, as a much larger clone is one base away. J is TRBJ2-1 and V is TRBV7-9, with 7 bases aligning to TRBD2. This CDR3 is built from 14 residues. Germline assignment: CDR1 SEHNR and CDR2 FQNEAQ (reference sequence). The CDR3 DNA reads TGTGCCAGCAGCCCCCGACTAGCTTACAATGGGCAGTTCTTC. Translated: CASSPRLAYNGQFF.

This clonotype was found a few times. The chain carries TRBV13 and TRBJ2-7; D remains unclear. This CDR3 contains 18 residues. Germline V CDR1 and CDR2: PRHDT, FYEKMQ (reference sequence). Trimming stripped 0 bases from V and 7 bases from J, with 25 bases between. CDR3 bases: TGTGCCAGCAGCTTAGGTTTAGGTGAATGGAGTCTCCGCCAAGAGCAGTACTTC. Encoded protein: CASSLGLGEWSLRQEQYF. Full variable domain (rest looked up from reference TRBV13 and TRBJ2-7): AAGVIQSPRHLIKEKRETATLKCYPIPRHDTVYWYQQGPGQDPQFLISFYEKMQSDKGSIPDRFSAQQFSDYHSELNMSSLELGDSALYFCASSLGLGEWSLRQEQYFGPGTRLTVT.

The J gene is TRBJ1-4, the V gene TRBV6-2 or TRBV6-3; perhaps TRBD1 as D (5 bases). Germline V CDR1 and CDR2: MNHEY, SVGEGT. Between the trimmed V and J ends, which lost 5 bases and 1 base, there was a span of 14 bases. There are 16 residues in the CDR3. Here the CDR3 DNA reads TGTGCCAGCAGTCTTTCGCGGCAGGGAACTAATGAAAAACTGTTTTTT. Translated: CASSLSRQGTNEKLFF.

The chain couples TRBV4-1 to TRBJ2-5; D gene ambiguous. Per the germline V gene, CDR1 is MGHRA and CDR2 is YSYEKL. This CDR3 spans 11 amino acids. Between the trimmed V and J ends, which lost 0 bases and 8 bases, there was a span of 4 bases. CDR3 residues: CASSQDLTQYF. The CDR3 nucleotides are TGCGCCAGCAGCCAAGATCTCACCCAGTACTTC.

The rearrangement links TRBV4-3 to TRBJ1-1, with TRBD1 matching 9 bases. The V gene's germline CDR1 is LGHNA and CDR2 YSLEER. CDR3 length: 19 amino acids. J gave up 0 bases and V 0 bases, and 11 bases lay outside the gene matches. The CDR3 DNA reads as TGCGCCAGCAGCCAAGATGGACCGGGACAGGGATTACTGAACACTGAAGCTTTCTTT. As protein: CASSQDGPGQGLLNTEAFF.

This clonotype was observed many times. V and J are TRBV6-1 and TRBJ2-3; 9 bases agree with TRBD1. The CDR3 is 17 residues long. The J segment lost 2 bases and the V segment lost 5 bases, leaving 11 bases of the junction unmatched. Germline CDR1 reads MNHNS; CDR2 reads SASEGT. CDR3 protein: CASSQGQGRIYTDTQYF. The DNA for the CDR3 is TGTGCCAGCAGTCAGGGACAGGGAAGAATTTACACAGATACGCAGTATTTT.

For this clonotype: A much larger clone lies one base from this, so it may be a read error. The chain joins TRBV20-1 to TRBJ2-7; perhaps D is TRBD1 or TRBD2 (5 bases each). The last part of the DNA fits TRBJ2-1 better; the J call may be wrong. The germline V gene encodes CDR1 DFQATT and CDR2 SNEGSKA (reference sequence). The CDR3 is 15 residues long. CDR3 sequence: CSARGPTPSPYEQFF. The CDR3 coding sequence is TGCAGTGCTAGGGGACCTACCCCCTCTCCCTACGAGCAGTTCTTC.

This clonotype has a count of ten or more. The chain is built from TRBV12-3 or TRBV12-4 and TRBJ2-2; D gene unclear. The length of the CDR3 is 13 residues. Deletions cut 1 base from V and 7 bases from J, with 7 bases between. CDR3 protein: CASSLGVSGELFF. The CDR3 DNA is TGTGCCAGCAGTTTAGGGGTGAGCGGGGAGCTGTTTTTT.

This clonotype came up a few times. The chain carries TRBV28 and TRBJ2-7, with D maybe TRBD1 (6 bases). Trimming shortened V by 6 bases and J by 0 bases, and 12 bases separated the two germline ends. The CDR3 is 14 residues long. Germline CDR1 reads MDHEN; CDR2 reads SYDVKM. The chain's CDR3 is CASRRDTLSYEQYF. CDR3 in DNA: TGTGCCAGCAGGAGGGACACCCTCTCCTACGAGCAGTACTTC.

The chain employs TRBV18 and TRBJ2-7; TRBD1 aligns across 7 bases. V was clipped by 0 bases and J by 0 bases; unmatched bases: 14. From germline, CDR1 is KGHSH and CDR2 LQKENI. The CDR3 length is 19 residues. CDR3 residues: CASSPPSSLFGTDSYEQYF. CDR3 DNA: TGTGCCAGCTCACCACCTAGTTCTTTGTTCGGGACAGACTCCTACGAGCAGTACTTC.

V is TRBV29-1 and J is TRBJ1-2; perhaps TRBD1 as D (5 bases). The V end was cut by 2 bases, the J end by 4 bases, with 14 bases between. This CDR3 comprises 14 residues. Germline CDR1 and CDR2: SQVTM and ANQGSEA. CDR3 coding DNA: TGCAGCGTTGAATTCCGCGGGACTTTCTATGGCTACACCTTC. This codes for CSVEFRGTFYGYTF. The full variable domain, completed using reference TRBV29-1 and TRBJ1-2, is SAVISQKPSRDICQRGTSLTIQCQVDSQVTMMFWYRQQPGQSLTLIATANQGSEATYESGFVIDKFPISRPNLTFSTLTVSNMSPEDSSIYLCSVEFRGTFYGYTFGSGTRLTVV.

The rearrangement links TRBV29-1 to TRBJ2-2; D may be TRBD1 (6 bases). CDR1 and CDR2 (germline): SQVTM, ANQGSEA. Trimming pared 2 bases from V and 0 bases from J, leaving 13 bases between. The CDR3 sequence is 16 residues long. The CDR3 sequence is CSVESVQGANTGELFF. CDR3 nucleotide sequence: TGCAGCGTTGAAAGCGTACAGGGTGCGAACACCGGGGAGCTGTTTTTT.

This clonotype was seen many times. The genes are TRBV2 and TRBJ1-2; D gene uncertain. Germline V CDR1 and CDR2: SNHLY, FYNNEI. The V end was cut by 3 bases, the J end by 3 bases, with 8 bases between. This CDR3 spans 13 amino acids. CDR3 sequence reads: CASSDGRYYGYTF. For the CDR3, the DNA is TGTGCCAGCAGTGATGGGCGGTACTATGGCTACACCTTC.

In its sample, this clonotype was seen many times. The J gene is TRBJ2-1, the V gene TRBV11-2; 8 bases map to TRBD2. The CDR3 extends over 16 amino acids. V lost 6 bases and J lost 8; bases outside the gene matches: 15. Germline-derived CDR1 and CDR2 are SGHAT and FQNNGV. In DNA, the CDR3 is TGTGCCAGCAGGTCTCTTGCGGGAGGTAGTTTAGATGAGCAGTTCTTC. Residues: CASRSLAGGSLDEQFF.

This clonotype showed up just a few times. As DNA, the CDR3 is TGTGCCAGCAGTTACTCGAGTCTGGGGACGGATACGCAGTATTTT. Protein product: CASSYSSLGTDTQYF. The chain links TRBV6-2 or TRBV6-3 to TRBJ2-3; D may correspond to TRBD1 or TRBD2 (5 bases each). Trimming pared 0 bases from V and 6 bases from J, leaving 13 bases between. The length of the CDR3 is 15 residues. Germline V CDR1 and CDR2: MNHEY, SVGEGT.

V and J are TRBV29-1 and TRBJ1-2; no clear D. Per the germline V gene, CDR1 is SQVTM and CDR2 is ANQGSEA. The CDR3 loop spans 12 amino acids. V lost 7 bases and J lost 0, with 9 bases in between. For the CDR3, the DNA is TGCAGCGCCCATACAGCTAACTATGGCTACACCTTC. It yields the protein CSAHTANYGYTF.

This chain uses TRBV7-8 with TRBJ2-5, with TRBD1 as a possible D gene (5 bases). Germline V gives CDR1 SGHVS, CDR2 FQNEAQ. The length of the CDR3 is 15 residues. The V and J ends lost 1 base and 5 bases respectively, with 14 bases between them. The CDR3 region has the DNA TGTGCCAGCAGCTTAGTAGGCAGGGCGCGGGAGACCCAGTACTTC. Protein: CASSLVGRARETQYF.